These 5 T cell receptor beta chains came from one sample sequenced in a study of T cells of healthy individuals. Using its own MiXCR run on the 5' RACE reads, TCRdb lists one record per CDR3 protein. This sample carries 45,000 to 60,000 distinct CDR3 sequences, roughly 14% of them seen once, and the ten largest clones take roughly 15%. The receptors shown here come from a human donor in good health.

The chain employs TRBV9 and TRBJ1-1; D gene unclear. Trimming took 0 bases from V and 3 from J, leaving 9 bases between them. The CDR3 extends over 14 amino acids. Looked up from germline, CDR1 is SGDLS and CDR2 is YYNGEE. CDR3 protein: CASSVGGGHTEAFF. CDR3 coding DNA: TGTGCCAGCAGCGTAGGAGGAGGGCACACTGAAGCTTTCTTT.

This clonotype has a handful of counts. This chain uses TRBV7-3 with TRBJ1-6, with 7 bases matching TRBD1. J gave up 6 bases and V 5 bases, and 7 bases lay outside the gene matches. CDR3 length: 15 amino acids. Germline values: CDR1 SGHTA, CDR2 FQGTGA. The CDR3 DNA reads as TGTGCCAGCAGCCCCCGAGACAGGGTTAATTCACCCCTCCACTTT. Encoded protein: CASSPRDRVNSPLHF.

The chain is built from TRBV20-1 and TRBJ2-2, with TRBD1 matching over 9 bases. V dropped 1 base and J dropped 3; count of bases not matched to a gene: 12. From germline, CDR1 is DFQATT and CDR2 SNEGSKA (reference sequence). CDR3 size: 18 residues. The CDR3 region has the DNA TGCAGTGCTAGAGCCACATATGCACAGGGGGCCTACACCGGGGAGCTGTTTTTT. It is translated as CSARATYAQGAYTGELFF.

Many counts were recorded for this clonotype. The chain links TRBV19 to TRBJ2-3; tentatively, D is TRBD2 (5 bases). V shed 4 bases and J shed 6 bases, with 26 bases lying between them. Germline CDR1 is LNHDA and CDR2 is SQIVND (reference sequence). The CDR3 is 18 amino acids. Here the CDR3 reads CASSRGSPSLVIVDTQYF. CDR3 in DNA: TGTGCCAGTAGTAGAGGGAGCCCTAGTTTAGTCATAGTGGATACGCAGTATTTT. Based on the CDR3 plus reference TRBV19 and TRBJ2-3, the full variable domain is DGGITQSPKYLFRKEGQNVTLSCEQNLNHDAMYWYRQDPGQGLRLIYYSQIVNDFQKGDIAEGYSVSREKKESFPLTVTSAQKNPTAFYLCASSRGSPSLVIVDTQYFGPGTRLTVL.

The rearrangement links TRBV11-2 to TRBJ2-1; 8 bases map to TRBD1. Germline V gene data show CDR1 as SGHAT and CDR2 as FQNNGV. The length of the CDR3 is 24 residues. Trimming at V came to 1 base and at J to 3 bases, leaving 29 bases not matched to a gene. The CDR3 coding sequence is TGTGCCAGCAGCTTAGGACGATGGACCCAGGGGGCCCGTGTCGATGCGGGTGACTACAATGAGCAGTTCTTC. This sequence encodes CASSLGRWTQGARVDAGDYNEQFF.